This T cell receptor beta chain was retrieved from a study of blood T cells in healthy people across ages. Study-wide points: Roughly linearly, TCR beta diversity per million T cells fell as age increased. Unknown CMV status may confound age-related changes in expanded clones.

This CDR3 has 15 residues. Per the germline V gene, CDR1 is SEHNR and CDR2 is FQNEAQ (reference sequence). V lost 0 bases, J lost 3 bases, and 9 bases lay in between. In the case of this clonotype: Its specificity is unknown.

Donors gave ten milliliters of peripheral blood apiece. For the second PCR, which ran for about 7 to 11 cycles, a sample-barcoded 5' primer and a J-beta primer mix were used. Template switching added a 12-random-nucleotide identifier to every cDNA molecule. TCRdb re-derived calls from the 5' RACE reads in MiXCR, one entry per CDR3 protein. Altogether about 1.4 million distinct CDR3 sequences are present, approximately 59% being singletons, with the ten largest covering 6.7%. The sequenced sample was blood. The J gene is TRBJ2-1, the V gene TRBV7-9; D possibly corresponds to TRBD1 (5 bases). The source of this sequence is a man aged 18 to 30 in good health. CDR3 bases: TGTGCCAGCAGCTTAGCGGCAGGGATCTACAATGAGCAGTTCTTC. Residues: CASSLAAGIYNEQFF.